Listed below are T cell receptor beta chains from one sample, sequenced in a study of cytomegalovirus exposure and HLA in healthy donors. Profiling relied on immunoSEQ multiplex PCR, and the TCRdb table lists in-frame clones only, not all of them. The profile shows some 210,000 clones, 70% to 80% of them singletons. The specimen sequenced was PBMCs. Receptors were obtained from a woman under 40 in good health and CMV-seropositive. Each CDR3 is given with its conserved first and last residue. D genes are given only for firm matches. Size tells how often a clone was seen (once, few, many) or the class of an expanded clone, and some rows leave it out.

>NA|TRBV28|TRBJ1-5|16|NA
TGTGCCAGCACTCGCCCGGGGGGGGGCACAAATCAGCCCCAGCATTTT
CASTRPGGGTNQPQHF
>NA|TRBV2|TRBJ2-7|12|TRBD2
TGTGCCAGCATTTGGGGGGGGAACGAGCAGTACTTC
CASIWGGNEQYF
>NA|TRBV5-1|TRBJ2-3|11|NA
TGCGCCAGCAGCTTCGCAGATACGCAGTATTTT
CASSFADTQYF
>few|TRBV18|TRBJ2-5|16|TRBD2
TGTGCCAGCTCACTATCGGGACTAGCGGGAGCGGAGACCCAGTACTTC
CASSLSGLAGAETQYF
>NA|TRBV6-1|TRBJ2-7|12|TRBD1
TGTGCCAGCAGCGGGGACAGCTACGAGCAGTACTTC
CASSGDSYEQYF
>NA|TRBV6-5|TRBJ1-1|15|TRBD1
TGTGCCAGCAGTCCCTCCGGGACAGGGCAAACTGAAGCTTTCTTT
CASSPSGTGQTEAFF
>NA|TRBV7-9|TRBJ2-5|14|TRBD1
TGTGCCAGCAGCAACCGGGACAGACAAGAGACCCAGTACTTC
CASSNRDRQETQYF
>once|TRBV4-1|TRBJ1-1|15|TRBD1
TGCGCCAGCAGCCGAGGGGGACAGCTAAACACTGAAGCTTTCTTT
CASSRGGQLNTEAFF
>once|TRBV6-5|TRBJ1-2|12|TRBD1
TGTGCCAGCACTGACAGGGGCGGGGGCTACACCTTC
CASTDRGGGYTF
>NA|TRBV27|TRBJ2-1|12|NA
TGTGCCAGCAGTCCCGCGTACAATGAGCAGTTCTTC
CASSPAYNEQFF
>once|TRBV19|TRBJ1-2|14|NA
TGTGCCAGTAGTATCACAGGGCGAGGGTATGGCTACACCTTC
CASSITGRGYGYTF
>NA|TRBV5-1|TRBJ2-5|14|TRBD2
TGCGCCAGCAGCTTTGGACTAGCAGAAGAGACCCAGTACTTC
CASSFGLAEETQYF
>NA|TRBV4-1|TRBJ2-1|15|NA
TGCGCCAGCAGCCAACGGACTATGATGTCCAATGAGCAGTTCTTC
CASSQRTMMSNEQFF
>NA|TRBV7-3|TRBJ2-7|13|NA
TGTGCCAGCAGCTTAAAGGCAGGCTACGAGCAGTACTTC
CASSLKAGYEQYF
>NA|TRBV19|TRBJ1-5|15|NA
TGTGCCAGTAGTATAGCCGACCGGGAGGACCAGCCCCAGCATTTT
CASSIADREDQPQHF
>NA|TRBV28|TRBJ1-2|13|TRBD1
TGTGCCAGCAGAGCAGGGGGAAACTATGGCTACACCTTC
CASRAGGNYGYTF